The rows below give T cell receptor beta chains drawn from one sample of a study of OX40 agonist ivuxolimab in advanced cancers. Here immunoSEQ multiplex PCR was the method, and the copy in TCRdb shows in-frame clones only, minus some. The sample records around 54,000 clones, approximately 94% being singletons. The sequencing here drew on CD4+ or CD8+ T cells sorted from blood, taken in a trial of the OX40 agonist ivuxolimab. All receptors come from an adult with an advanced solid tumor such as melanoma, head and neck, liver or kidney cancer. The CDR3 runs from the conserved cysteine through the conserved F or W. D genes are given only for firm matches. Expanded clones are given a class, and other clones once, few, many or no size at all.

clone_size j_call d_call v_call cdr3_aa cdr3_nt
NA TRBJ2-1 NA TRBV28 CASSLPSYNEQFF TGTGCCAGCAGTTTGCCCAGTTACAATGAGCAGTTCTTC
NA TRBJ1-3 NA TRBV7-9 CASSPLLGEAGNTIYF TGTGCCAGCAGCCCTCTTCTCGGGGAGGCAGGAAACACCATATATTTT
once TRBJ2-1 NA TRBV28 CASSFRGSYNEQFF TGTGCCAGCAGTTTTCGAGGGTCCTACAATGAGCAGTTCTTC
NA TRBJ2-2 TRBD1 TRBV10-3 CAISEDRVTGELFF TGTGCCATCAGTGAGGACAGGGTCACCGGGGAGCTGTTTTTT
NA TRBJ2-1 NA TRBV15 CATSRDLGEQFF TGTGCCACCAGCAGAGACTTGGGGGAGCAGTTCTTC
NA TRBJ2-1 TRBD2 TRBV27 CASSPGLYNEQFF TGTGCCAGCAGTCCGGGACTATACAATGAGCAGTTCTTC
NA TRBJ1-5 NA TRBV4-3 CASSQEHGTASNQPQHF TGCGCCAGCAGCCAAGAACATGGAACAGCAAGCAATCAGCCCCAGCATTTT
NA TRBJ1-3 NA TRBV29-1 CSVDGRANGNTIYF TGCAGCGTTGACGGCAGGGCGAACGGAAACACCATATATTTT
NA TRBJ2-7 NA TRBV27 CASSLSPGAYEQYF TGTGCCAGCAGTTTATCCCCAGGGGCCTACGAGCAGTACTTC
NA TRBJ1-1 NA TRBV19 CASTNPEEMNTEAFF TGTGCCAGTACTAATCCAGAGGAGATGAACACTGAAGCTTTCTTT
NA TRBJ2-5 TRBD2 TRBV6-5 CASSGLAGRLETQYF TGTGCCAGCAGTGGGCTAGCGGGAAGGTTAGAGACCCAGTACTTC
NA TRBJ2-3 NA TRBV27 CASSLYPADFTDTQYF TGTGCCAGCAGTTTATATCCAGCGGACTTCACAGATACGCAGTATTTT
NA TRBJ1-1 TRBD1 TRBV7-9 CASSSRQGGGEAFF TGTGCCAGCAGCTCTCGACAGGGGGGCGGTGAAGCTTTCTTT
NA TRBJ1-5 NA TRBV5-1 CASIRGARDNQPQHF TGCGCCAGCATTCGGGGGGCACGGGATAATCAGCCCCAGCATTTT
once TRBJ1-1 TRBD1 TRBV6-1 CASSVGDRGWTEAFF TGTGCCAGCAGTGTTGGGGACAGGGGTTGGACTGAAGCTTTCTTT
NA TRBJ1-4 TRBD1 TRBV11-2 CASSFPGQGFENEKLFF TGTGCCAGCAGCTTCCCGGGACAGGGGTTTGAGAATGAAAAACTGTTTTTT
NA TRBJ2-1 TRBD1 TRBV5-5 CASSWGTGLYNEQFF TGTGCCAGCAGCTGGGGGACAGGGCTGTACAATGAGCAGTTCTTC
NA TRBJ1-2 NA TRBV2 CASSETLRGLANYGYTF TGTGCCAGCAGTGAAACGTTACGGGGTCTAGCTAACTATGGCTACACCTTC
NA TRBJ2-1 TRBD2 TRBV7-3 CASSVLAGGYNEQFF TGTGCCAGCAGCGTCCTAGCGGGCGGGTACAATGAGCAGTTCTTC
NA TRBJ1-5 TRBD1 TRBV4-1 CASSQEGQALPQHF TGCGCCAGCAGCCAAGAGGGACAGGCCTTGCCCCAGCATTTT
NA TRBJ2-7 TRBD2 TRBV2 CASSASGRAYEQYF TGTGCCAGCAGTGCTAGCGGGAGGGCCTACGAGCAGTACTTC
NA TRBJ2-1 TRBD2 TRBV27 CASSLLTAGGFIEQFF TGTGCCAGCAGTTTATTGACAGCGGGAGGGTTCATTGAGCAGTTCTTC
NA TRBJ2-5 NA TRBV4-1 CASSRGQQETQYF TGCGCCAGCAGCCGAGGACAGCAAGAGACCCAGTACTTC
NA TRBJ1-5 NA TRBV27 CASSTGLYGGDSNQPQHF TGTGCCAGCAGCACGGGATTATACGGCGGGGATAGCAATCAGCCCCAGCATTTT
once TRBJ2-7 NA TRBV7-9 CASSSLLDEQYF TGTGCCAGCAGCTCCCTACTGGACGAGCAGTACTTC
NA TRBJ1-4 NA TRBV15 CATSPTMGQGNEKLFF TGTGCCACCAGCCCTACGATGGGGCAGGGTAACGAAAAACTGTTTTTT
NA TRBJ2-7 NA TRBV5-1 CASSLDQLSYEQYF TGCGCCAGCAGCTTGGACCAACTGTCCTACGAGCAGTACTTC
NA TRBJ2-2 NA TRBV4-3 CASSRFDTGELFF TGCGCCAGCAGCCGATTTGACACCGGGGAGCTGTTTTTT
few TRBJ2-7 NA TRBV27 CASSPTSSYEQYF TGTGCCAGCAGTCCGACTTCCTCCTACGAGCAGTACTTC
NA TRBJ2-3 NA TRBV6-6 CASCLGDTQYF TGTGCCAGCTGTCTCGGAGATACGCAGTATTTT
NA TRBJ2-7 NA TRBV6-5 CASSLGPRAVEQYF TGTGCCAGCAGTTTGGGCCCCAGAGCCGTCGAGCAGTACTTC
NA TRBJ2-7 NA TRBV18 CASSPTQTGIYEQYF TGTGCCAGCTCACCAACTCAGACTGGTATCTACGAGCAGTACTTC
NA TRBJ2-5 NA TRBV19 CASSSGETQYF TGTGCCAGTAGTAGCGGGGAGACCCAGTACTTC
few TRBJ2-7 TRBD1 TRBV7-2 CASRVDRGRNEQYF TGTGCCAGCAGGGTGGACAGGGGGAGGAACGAGCAGTACTTC
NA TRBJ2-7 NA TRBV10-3 CAISEGSLLEQYF TGTGCCATCAGTGAGGGGTCCCTCCTCGAGCAGTACTTC
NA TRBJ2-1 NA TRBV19 CASSMGTPYNEQFF TGTGCCAGTAGTATGGGGACTCCCTACAATGAGCAGTTCTTC
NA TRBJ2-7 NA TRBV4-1 CASSQDGVGSYEQYF TGCGCCAGCAGCCAAGATGGGGTGGGCTCCTACGAGCAGTACTTC
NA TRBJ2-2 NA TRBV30 CAWSATGRGGTGELFF TGTGCCTGGAGTGCCACGGGTAGGGGCGGGACCGGGGAGCTGTTTTTT
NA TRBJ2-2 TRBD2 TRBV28 CASSLGLAGGSGELFF TGTGCCAGCAGTTTAGGACTAGCGGGAGGGTCCGGGGAGCTGTTTTTT
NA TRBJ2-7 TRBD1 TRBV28 CASSYYRGSYEQYF TGTGCCAGCTCTTACTACAGGGGCTCCTACGAGCAGTACTTC
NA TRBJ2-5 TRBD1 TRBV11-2 CASSWDRSQETQYF TGTGCCAGCAGCTGGGACAGGTCCCAAGAGACCCAGTACTTC
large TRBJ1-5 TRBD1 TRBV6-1 CASSEEVGQGGEPQHF TGTGCCAGCAGTGAAGAGGTCGGACAGGGTGGCGAGCCCCAGCATTTT
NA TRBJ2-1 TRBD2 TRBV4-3 CASSQGVPGLVSDEQFF TGCGCCAGCAGCCAAGGGGTACCGGGACTAGTTTCAGATGAGCAGTTCTTC
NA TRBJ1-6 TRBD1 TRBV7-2 CASSLVDRGKENSPLHF TGTGCCAGCAGCTTAGTAGACAGGGGAAAGGAAAATTCACCCCTCCACTTT
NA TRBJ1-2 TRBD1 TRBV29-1 CSVAGQGKNYGYTF TGCAGCGTTGCGGGACAGGGGAAAAACTATGGCTACACCTTC
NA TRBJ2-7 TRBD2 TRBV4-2 CASSRISGASGSEQYF TGTGCCAGCAGCCGTATCTCTGGGGCTAGCGGGAGCGAGCAGTACTTC
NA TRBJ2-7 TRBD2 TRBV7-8 CAVGLAENYEQYF TGTGCCGTGGGGCTAGCGGAAAACTACGAGCAGTACTTC
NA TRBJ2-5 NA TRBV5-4 CASSSDAGSETQYF TGTGCCAGCAGCTCGGACGCAGGGTCAGAGACCCAGTACTTC
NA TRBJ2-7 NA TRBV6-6 CASSSGLDYEQYF TGTGCCAGCAGCAGCGGGCTCGACTACGAGCAGTACTTC
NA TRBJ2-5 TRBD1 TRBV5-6 CASSPEGAVYQETQYF TGTGCCAGCAGCCCCGAGGGGGCGGTGTACCAAGAGACCCAGTACTTC
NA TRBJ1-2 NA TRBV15 CATRHGYGYTF TGTGCCACCAGACATGGCTATGGCTACACCTTC
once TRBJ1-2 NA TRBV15 CATTSYFNYGYTF TGTGCCACCACGTCTTACTTTAACTATGGCTACACCTTC
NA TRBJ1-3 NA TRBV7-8 CASTPTDSSGNTIYF TGTGCCAGCACGCCAACCGACAGCTCTGGAAACACCATATATTTT
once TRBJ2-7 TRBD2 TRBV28 CASSLGLAGYYEQYF TGTGCCAGCAGTTTGGGACTAGCGGGTTACTACGAGCAGTACTTC
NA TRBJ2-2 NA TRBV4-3 CASSQAGSTGELFF TGCGCCAGCAGCCAAGCGGGAAGCACCGGGGAGCTGTTTTTT
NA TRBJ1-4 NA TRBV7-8 CASSSGGLTEKLFF TGTGCCAGCAGCTCGGGGGGGCTGACTGAAAAACTGTTTTTT
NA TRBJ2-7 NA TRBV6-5 CASSTGQLYEQYF TGTGCCAGCAGTACCGGACAGTTATACGAGCAGTACTTC
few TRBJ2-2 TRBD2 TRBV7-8 CASSPTSGSLFGELFF TGTGCCAGCAGCCCGACTAGCGGGAGTCTATTCGGGGAGCTGTTTTTT
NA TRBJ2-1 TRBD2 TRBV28 CASSLLGSGSYNEQFF TGTGCCAGCAGTTTGTTAGGTAGCGGGAGTTACAATGAGCAGTTCTTC